Detailed here is one TCR beta chain. This CDR3 has 15 amino acids. The V gene end was trimmed by 5 bases and the J gene end by 8 bases; junction bases not matched to a gene: 11. CDR1 and CDR2 from the germline V gene are KGHSH and LQKENI. The sample belongs to a study of blood T cell repertoires in COVID-19. Overall study context: From T cells, B-cell-depleted T cells, or PBMCs came the material, which was cDNA or gDNA.

As handled by the study authors: Reference gene primer amplification gave nucleated cell count estimates. Sequenced by immunoSEQ multiplex PCR; TCRdb stores in-frame clones only, minus some. V, J and clone size derive from that table, while D and trimming were established from the DNA sequence. The sample yields roughly 30,000 clones, 75% to 90% seen once. The rearrangement links TRBV18 to TRBJ1-4; 7 bases fit TRBD1. Input material: peripheral blood. The source of this sequence is a man older than 75 with acute or convalescent COVID-19. The CDR3 is CASSRTGSEGEKLFF. For the CDR3, the DNA is TGTGCCAGCTCAAGGACAGGAAGCGAAGGCGAAAAACTGTTTTTT.